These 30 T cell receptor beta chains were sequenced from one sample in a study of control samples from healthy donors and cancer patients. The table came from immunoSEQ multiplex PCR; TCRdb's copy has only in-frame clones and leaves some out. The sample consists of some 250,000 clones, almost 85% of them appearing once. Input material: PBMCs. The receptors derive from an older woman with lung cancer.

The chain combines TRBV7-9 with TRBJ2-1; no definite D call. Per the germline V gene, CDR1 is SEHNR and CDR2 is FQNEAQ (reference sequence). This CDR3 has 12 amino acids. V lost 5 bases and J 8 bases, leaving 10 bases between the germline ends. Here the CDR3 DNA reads TGTGCCAGCAGCGGACGTCGAGATGAGCAGTTCTTC. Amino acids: CASSGRRDEQFF. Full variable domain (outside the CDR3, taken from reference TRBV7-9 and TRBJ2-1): DTGVSQNPRHKITKRGQNVTFRCDPISEHNRLYWYRQTLGQGPEFLTYFQNEAQLEKSRLLSDRFSAERPKGSFSTLEIQRTEQGDSAMYLCASSGRRDEQFFGPGTRLTVL.

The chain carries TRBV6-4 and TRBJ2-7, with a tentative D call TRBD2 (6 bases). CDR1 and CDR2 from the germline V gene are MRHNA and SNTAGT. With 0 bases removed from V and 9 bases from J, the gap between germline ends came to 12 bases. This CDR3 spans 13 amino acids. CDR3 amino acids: CASSDSATSRQYF. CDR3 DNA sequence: TGTGCCAGCAGTGACTCGGCGACTAGTCGGCAGTACTTC.

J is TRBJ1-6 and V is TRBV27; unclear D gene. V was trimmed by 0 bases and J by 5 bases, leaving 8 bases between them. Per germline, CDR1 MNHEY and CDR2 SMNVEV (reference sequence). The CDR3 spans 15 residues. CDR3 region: CASSLSGEDNSPLHF. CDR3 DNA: TGTGCCAGCAGTTTATCCGGGGAGGATAATTCACCCCTCCACTTT.

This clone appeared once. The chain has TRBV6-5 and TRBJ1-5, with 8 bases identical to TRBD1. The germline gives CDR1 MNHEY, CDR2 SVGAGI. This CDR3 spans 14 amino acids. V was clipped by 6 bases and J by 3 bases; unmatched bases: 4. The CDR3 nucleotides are TGTGCCAGCAGGGAGACAGGGGCCAATCAGCCCCAGCATTTT. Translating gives CASRETGANQPQHF.

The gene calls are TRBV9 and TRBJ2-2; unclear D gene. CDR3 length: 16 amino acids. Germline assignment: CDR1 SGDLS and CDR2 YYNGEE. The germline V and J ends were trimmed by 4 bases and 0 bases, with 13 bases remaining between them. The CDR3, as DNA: TGTGCCAGCAGCATCAATCCCCGCGCGAACACCGGGGAGCTGTTTTTT. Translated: CASSINPRANTGELFF.

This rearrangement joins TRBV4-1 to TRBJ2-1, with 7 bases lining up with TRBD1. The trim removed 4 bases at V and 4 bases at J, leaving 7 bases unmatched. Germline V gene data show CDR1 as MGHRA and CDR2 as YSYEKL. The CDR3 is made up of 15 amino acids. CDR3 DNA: TGCGCCAGCAGCCTGGGACAGACCCCTTACAATGAGCAGTTCTTC. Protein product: CASSLGQTPYNEQFF.

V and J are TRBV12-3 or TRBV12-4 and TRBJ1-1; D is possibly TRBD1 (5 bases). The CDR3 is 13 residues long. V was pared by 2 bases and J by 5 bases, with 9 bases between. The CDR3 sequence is CASSLITGTEAFF. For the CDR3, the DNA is TGTGCCAGCAGTTTAATTACAGGAACTGAAGCTTTCTTT.

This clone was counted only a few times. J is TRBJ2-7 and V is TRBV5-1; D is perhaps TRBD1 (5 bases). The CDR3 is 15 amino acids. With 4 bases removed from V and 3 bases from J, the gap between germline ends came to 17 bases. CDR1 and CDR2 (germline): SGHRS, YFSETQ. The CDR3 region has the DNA TGCGCCAGCAGCCTGGTCGTGGGGCCGAACTACGAGCAGTACTTC. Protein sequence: CASSLVVGPNYEQYF.

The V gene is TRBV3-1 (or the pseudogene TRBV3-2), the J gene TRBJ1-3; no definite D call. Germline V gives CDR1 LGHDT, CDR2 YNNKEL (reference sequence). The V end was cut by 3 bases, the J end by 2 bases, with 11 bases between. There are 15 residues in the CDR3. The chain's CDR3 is CASSQGSRAGNTIYF. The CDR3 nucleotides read TGTGCCAGCAGCCAGGGATCTCGGGCTGGAAACACCATATATTTT.

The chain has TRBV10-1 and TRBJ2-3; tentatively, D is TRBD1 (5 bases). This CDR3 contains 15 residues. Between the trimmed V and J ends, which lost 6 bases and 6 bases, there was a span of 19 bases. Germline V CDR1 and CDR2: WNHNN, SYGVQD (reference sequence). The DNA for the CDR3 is TGCGCCAGCAGCGACAGCAGAAGCCGCATTGATACGCAGTATTTT. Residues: CASSDSRSRIDTQYF.

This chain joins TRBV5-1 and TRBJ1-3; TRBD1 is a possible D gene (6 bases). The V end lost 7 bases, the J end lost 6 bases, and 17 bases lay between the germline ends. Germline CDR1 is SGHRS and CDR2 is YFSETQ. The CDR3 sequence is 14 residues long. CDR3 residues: CASGPGDFTNTIYF. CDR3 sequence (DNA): TGCGCCAGCGGCCCAGGGGACTTTACAAACACCATATATTTT.

The CDR3 sequence is CASSQSRTGLEAFF. The CDR3 coding sequence is TGTGCCAGCAGCCAGAGCCGGACAGGCCTTGAAGCTTTCTTT. V usage is TRBV3-1 (or the pseudogene TRBV3-2) and J usage is TRBJ1-1; the match to TRBD1 covers 7 bases. Germline V gene data show CDR1 as LGHDT and CDR2 as YNNKEL (reference sequence). This CDR3 comprises 14 residues. J lost 7 bases, V lost 3 bases, and 8 bases had no gene match.

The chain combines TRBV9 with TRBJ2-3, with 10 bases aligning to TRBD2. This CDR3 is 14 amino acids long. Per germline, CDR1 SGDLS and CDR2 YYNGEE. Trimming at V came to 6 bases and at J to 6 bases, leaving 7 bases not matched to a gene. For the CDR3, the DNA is TGTGCCAGCACTGCTAGCGGGAGTAGCGATACGCAGTATTTT. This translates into CASTASGSSDTQYF.

CDR3 protein: CASSQEPGYGYTF. DNA for the CDR3: TGTGCCAGCAGCCAAGAACCCGGGTATGGCTACACCTTC. The chain recombines TRBV14 with TRBJ1-2; no reliable D call. V shed 0 bases and J shed 5 bases, with 7 bases lying between them. Germline values: CDR1 SGHDN, CDR2 FVKESK. CDR3 length: 13 amino acids.

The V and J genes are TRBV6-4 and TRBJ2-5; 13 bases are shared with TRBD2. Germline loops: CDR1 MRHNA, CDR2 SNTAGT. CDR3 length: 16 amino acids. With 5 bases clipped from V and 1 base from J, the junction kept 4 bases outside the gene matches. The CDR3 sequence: CASSRTSGSTQETQYF. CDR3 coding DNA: TGTGCCAGCAGTAGGACTAGCGGGAGTACCCAAGAGACCCAGTACTTC.

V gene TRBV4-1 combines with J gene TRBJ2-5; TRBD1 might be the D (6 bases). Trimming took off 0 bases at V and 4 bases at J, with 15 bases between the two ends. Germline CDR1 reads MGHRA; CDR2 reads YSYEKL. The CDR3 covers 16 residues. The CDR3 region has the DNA TGCGCCAGCAGCCAAGATCTTCGGCAGGGGTCAGAGACCCAGTACTTC. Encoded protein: CASSQDLRQGSETQYF.

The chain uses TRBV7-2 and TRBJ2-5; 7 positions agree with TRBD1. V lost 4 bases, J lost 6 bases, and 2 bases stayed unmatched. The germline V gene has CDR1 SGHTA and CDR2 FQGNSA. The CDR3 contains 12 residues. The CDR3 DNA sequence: TGTGCCAGCAGCTGGGACAGTCAGACCCAGTACTTC. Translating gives CASSWDSQTQYF.

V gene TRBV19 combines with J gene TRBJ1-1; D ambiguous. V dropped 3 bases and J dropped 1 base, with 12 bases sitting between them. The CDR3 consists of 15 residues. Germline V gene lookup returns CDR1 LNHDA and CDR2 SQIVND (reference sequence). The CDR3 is CASSIIGVRNTEAFF. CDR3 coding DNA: TGTGCCAGTAGTATTATCGGGGTGAGGAACACTGAAGCTTTCTTT. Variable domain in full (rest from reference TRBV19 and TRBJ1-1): DGGITQSPKYLFRKEGQNVTLSCEQNLNHDAMYWYRQDPGQGLRLIYYSQIVNDFQKGDIAEGYSVSREKKESFPLTVTSAQKNPTAFYLCASSIIGVRNTEAFFGQGTRLTVV.

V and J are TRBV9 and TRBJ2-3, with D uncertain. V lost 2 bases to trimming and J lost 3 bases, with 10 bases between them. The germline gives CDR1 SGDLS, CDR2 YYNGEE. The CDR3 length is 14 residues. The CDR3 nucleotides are TGTGCCAGCAGCGTGAGAGGAATTACAGATACGCAGTATTTT. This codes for CASSVRGITDTQYF.

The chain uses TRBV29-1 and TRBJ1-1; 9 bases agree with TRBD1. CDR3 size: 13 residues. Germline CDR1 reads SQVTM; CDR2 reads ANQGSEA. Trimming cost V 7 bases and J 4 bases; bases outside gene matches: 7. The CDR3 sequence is CSAGQGRTTEAFF. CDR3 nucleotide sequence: TGCAGCGCGGGACAGGGTCGGACCACTGAAGCTTTCTTT.

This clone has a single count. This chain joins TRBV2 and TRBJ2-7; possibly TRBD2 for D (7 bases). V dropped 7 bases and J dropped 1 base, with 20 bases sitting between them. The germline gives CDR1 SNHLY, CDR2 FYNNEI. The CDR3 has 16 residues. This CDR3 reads CASNPGGGPYSYEQYF. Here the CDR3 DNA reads TGTGCCAGCAACCCTGGGGGGGGGCCATATTCCTACGAGCAGTACTTC.

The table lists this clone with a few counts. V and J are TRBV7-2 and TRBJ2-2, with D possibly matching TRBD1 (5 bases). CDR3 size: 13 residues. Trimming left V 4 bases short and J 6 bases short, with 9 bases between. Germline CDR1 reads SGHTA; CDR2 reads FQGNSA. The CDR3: CASSSRVAGELFF. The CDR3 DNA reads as TGTGCCAGCAGCTCCAGGGTAGCCGGGGAGCTGTTTTTT. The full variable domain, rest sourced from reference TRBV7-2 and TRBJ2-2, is GAGVSQSPSNKVTEKGKDVELRCDPISGHTALYWYRQSLGQGLEFLIYFQGNSAPDKSGLPSDRFSAERTGGSVSTLTIQRTQQEDSAVYLCASSSRVAGELFFGEGSRLTVL.

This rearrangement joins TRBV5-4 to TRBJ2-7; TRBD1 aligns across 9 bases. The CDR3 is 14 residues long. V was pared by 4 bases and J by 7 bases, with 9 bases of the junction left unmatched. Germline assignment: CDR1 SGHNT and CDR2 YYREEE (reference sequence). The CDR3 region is CASSNKQGAREQYF. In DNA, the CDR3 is TGTGCCAGCAGCAACAAACAGGGGGCGCGGGAGCAGTACTTC.

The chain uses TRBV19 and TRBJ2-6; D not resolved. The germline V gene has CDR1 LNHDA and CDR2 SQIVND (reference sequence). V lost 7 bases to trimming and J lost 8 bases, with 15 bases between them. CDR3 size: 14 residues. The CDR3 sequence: CASKLGPESNVLTF. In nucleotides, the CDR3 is TGTGCCAGTAAGTTAGGCCCCGAGTCCAACGTCCTGACTTTC.

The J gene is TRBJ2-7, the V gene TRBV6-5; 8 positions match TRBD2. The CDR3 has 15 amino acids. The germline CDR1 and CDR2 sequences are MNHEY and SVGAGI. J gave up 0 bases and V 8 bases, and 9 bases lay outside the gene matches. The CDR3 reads CASRLSGTSSYEQYF. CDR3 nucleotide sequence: TGTGCCAGCCGACTTTCCGGGACTAGCTCCTACGAGCAGTACTTC.

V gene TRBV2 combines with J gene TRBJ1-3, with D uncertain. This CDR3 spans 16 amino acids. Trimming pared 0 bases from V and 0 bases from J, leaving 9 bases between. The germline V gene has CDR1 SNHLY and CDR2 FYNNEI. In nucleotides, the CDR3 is TGTGCCAGCAGTGAAGCCCAGTCCGTCTCTGGAAACACCATATATTTT. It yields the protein CASSEAQSVSGNTIYF.

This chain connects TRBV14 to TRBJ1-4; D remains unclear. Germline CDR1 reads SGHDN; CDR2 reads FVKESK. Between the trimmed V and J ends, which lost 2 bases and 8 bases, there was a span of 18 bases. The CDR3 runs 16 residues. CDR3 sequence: CASSQPRLSGREKLFF. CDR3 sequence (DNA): TGTGCCAGCAGCCAACCAAGACTGTCCGGGAGGGAAAAACTGTTTTTT.

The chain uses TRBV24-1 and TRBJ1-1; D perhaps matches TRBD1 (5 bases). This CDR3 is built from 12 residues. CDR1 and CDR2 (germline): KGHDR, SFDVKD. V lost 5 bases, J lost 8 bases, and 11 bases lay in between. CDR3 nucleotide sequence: TGTGCCACCAGTGGAGGTGAGGGGGAAGCTTTCTTT. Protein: CATSGGEGEAFF.

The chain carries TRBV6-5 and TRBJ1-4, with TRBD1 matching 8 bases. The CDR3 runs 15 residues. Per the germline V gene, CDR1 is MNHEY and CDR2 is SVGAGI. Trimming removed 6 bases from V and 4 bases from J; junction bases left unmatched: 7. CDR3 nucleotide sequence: TGTGCCAGCAGACCAACAGGGGGGGATAATGAAAAACTGTTTTTT. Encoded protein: CASRPTGGDNEKLFF.

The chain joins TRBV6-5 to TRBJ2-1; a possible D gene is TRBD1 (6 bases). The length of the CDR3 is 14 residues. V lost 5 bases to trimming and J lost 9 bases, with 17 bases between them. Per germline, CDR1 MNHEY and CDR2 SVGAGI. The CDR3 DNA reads TGTGCCAGCAGTAAATGGGACACGAATAGTGAGCAGTTCTTC. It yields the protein CASSKWDTNSEQFF.